A selection of T cell receptor beta chains follows, all from one sample in a study of OX40 agonist ivuxolimab in advanced cancers. Only in-frame clones appear in the TCRdb table, and some are missing; sequencing was by immunoSEQ multiplex PCR. Of over 55,000 clones listed, more than 80% are singletons. Material: CD4+ or CD8+ T cells sorted from blood, obtained in a trial of the OX40 agonist ivuxolimab. These receptors originate from an adult with an advanced solid tumor such as melanoma, head and neck, liver or kidney cancer. The CDR3 runs from the conserved cysteine through the conserved F or W. Each record gives: V gene, D gene, J gene, clone size, CDR3 protein, CDR3 DNA. The D gene is left open where the match is weak. A clone size is listed for some rows: how often the clone was seen (once, few, many), or a class if it is expanded.

TRBV4-1	TRBD2	TRBJ2-5	.	CASRPSGGYQETQYF	TGCGCCAGCAGACCCAGCGGGGGTTATCAAGAGACCCAGTACTTC
TRBV4-1	.	TRBJ1-5	.	CASSQGPVLPQHF	TGCGCCAGCAGCCAAGGACCGGTTCTGCCCCAGCATTTT
TRBV28	TRBD1	TRBJ1-6	.	CASSYWDRSNSPLHF	TGTGCCAGCAGTTACTGGGACAGGTCGAATTCACCCCTCCACTTT
TRBV4-2	TRBD2	TRBJ2-3	.	CASSHQLAGGADTQYF	TGTGCCAGCAGCCACCAACTAGCGGGGGGTGCAGATACGCAGTATTTT
TRBV28	.	TRBJ1-1	.	CASSPNREIGKTEAFF	TGTGCCAGCAGTCCAAACAGGGAGATTGGAAAAACTGAAGCTTTCTTT
TRBV29-1	TRBD1	TRBJ2-7	.	CSSRTGYEQYF	TGCAGCTCCCGGACAGGCTACGAGCAGTACTTC
TRBV28	.	TRBJ2-1	.	CASFSDTYNEQFF	TGTGCCAGCTTTAGCGATACCTACAATGAGCAGTTCTTC
TRBV2	.	TRBJ1-2	.	CASSEAGLRSDGYTF	TGTGCCAGCAGTGAAGCCGGACTACGGTCGGATGGCTACACCTTC
TRBV6-1	.	TRBJ2-7	.	CASSEGPRGTGQYF	TGTGCCAGCAGTGAAGGGCCGAGGGGTACGGGGCAGTACTTC
TRBV18	.	TRBJ2-7	.	CASSPGEQQYF	TGTGCCAGCTCACCAGGGGAGCAGCAGTACTTC
TRBV5-1	.	TRBJ2-2	.	CASSFQGSSGELFF	TGCGCCAGCAGCTTCCAGGGAAGCTCCGGGGAGCTGTTTTTT
TRBV7-9	.	TRBJ2-2	.	CASSLNTGELFF	TGTGCCAGCAGCTTGAACACCGGGGAGCTGTTTTTT
TRBV6-1	.	TRBJ1-6	.	CASSPRRGDNSPLHF	TGTGCCAGCAGTCCCCGCAGGGGCGATAATTCACCCCTCCACTTT
TRBV14	.	TRBJ1-2	.	CASSLSRTANYGYTF	TGTGCCAGCAGCCTATCCCGGACAGCAAACTATGGCTACACCTTC
TRBV28	.	TRBJ2-7	.	CASSLVGVSEQYF	TGTGCCAGCAGTCTAGTGGGGGTTTCCGAGCAGTACTTC
TRBV5-1	TRBD1	TRBJ1-5	.	CASSRWTGGRQPQHF	TGCGCCAGCAGCCGCTGGACAGGGGGCAGGCAGCCCCAGCATTTT
TRBV7-9	.	TRBJ2-3	.	CANVPQVVGADTQYF	TGTGCCAACGTCCCCCAGGTAGTAGGAGCAGATACGCAGTATTTT
TRBV2	TRBD1	TRBJ2-4	.	CASTLYPGTGTTKNIQYF	TGTGCCAGCACCCTATACCCCGGGACAGGGACTACCAAAAACATTCAGTACTTC
TRBV19	TRBD1	TRBJ1-2	.	CASRRDRVAYGYTF	TGTGCCAGTAGGCGTGACAGGGTAGCCTATGGCTACACCTTC
TRBV6-6	.	TRBJ2-1	.	CASSYRADNEQFF	TGTGCCAGCAGTTACCGGGCCGACAATGAGCAGTTCTTC
TRBV20-1	.	TRBJ2-7	.	CSARTVEQYF	TGCAGTGCTAGAACCGTAGAGCAGTACTTC
TRBV19	.	TRBJ2-5	.	CASSQGKETQYF	TGTGCCAGTAGCCAGGGAAAAGAGACCCAGTACTTC
TRBV19	.	TRBJ1-2	.	CASSIAGTSYGYTF	TGTGCCAGTAGTATAGCGGGGACATCCTATGGCTACACCTTC
TRBV9	.	TRBJ1-2	few	CASSVGEADDYGYTF	TGTGCCAGCAGCGTAGGGGAAGCAGACGACTATGGCTACACCTTC
TRBV19	.	TRBJ2-3	.	CATQSPGSSSTDTQYF	TGTGCCACTCAAAGTCCTGGCAGTTCTAGCACAGATACGCAGTATTTT
TRBV2	.	TRBJ1-5	.	CASQAGTHSNQPQHF	TGTGCCAGCCAAGCCGGGACACATAGCAATCAGCCCCAGCATTTT
TRBV6-6	TRBD1	TRBJ2-5	.	CASSWDRFQETQYF	TGTGCCAGCAGTTGGGACAGGTTCCAAGAGACCCAGTACTTC
TRBV5-1	TRBD1	TRBJ1-1	.	CASSGGTADTEAFF	TGCGCCAGCAGCGGAGGGACAGCGGACACTGAAGCTTTCTTT
TRBV7-9	.	TRBJ1-1	.	CASSLAQSGTREAFF	TGTGCCAGCAGCTTAGCCCAGAGTGGGACGAGAGAAGCTTTCTTT
TRBV7-3	TRBD1	TRBJ2-6	.	CASSRGGAGANVLTF	TGTGCCAGCAGCCGAGGGGGCGCTGGGGCCAACGTCCTGACTTTC
TRBV21-1	.	TRBJ2-5	.	CASSKWQGERGSGQETQYF	TGTGCCAGCAGCAAATGGCAAGGTGAGAGGGGTTCAGGTCAAGAGACCCAGTACTTC
TRBV5-4	.	TRBJ1-3	once	CASSFGYSGTTIYF	TGTGCCAGCAGCTTCGGGTACTCTGGAACCACCATATATTTT
TRBV7-9	.	TRBJ2-1	.	CASSRAQGWIYNEQFF	TGTGCCAGCAGCCGAGCCCAGGGGTGGATATACAATGAGCAGTTCTTC
TRBV10-2	TRBD2	TRBJ2-7	.	CASSESQREIGEQYF	TGCGCCAGCAGTGAGTCCCAGCGGGAGATCGGCGAGCAGTACTTC
TRBV7-9	.	TRBJ2-7	.	CASSRERVVSYEQYF	TGTGCCAGCAGCCGAGAGCGAGTAGTATCCTACGAGCAGTACTTC
TRBV27	TRBD2	TRBJ2-5	.	CASSLSGGDQYQETQYF	TGTGCCAGCAGTTTATCCGGGGGGGACCAGTACCAAGAGACCCAGTACTTC
TRBV9	.	TRBJ2-3	.	CASRGTPTDTQYF	TGTGCCAGCAGAGGGACGCCCACAGATACGCAGTATTTT